This entry lists 29 T cell receptor beta chains sequenced from one sample in a study of OX40 agonist ivuxolimab in advanced cancers. Repertoires were generated with immunoSEQ multiplex PCR, while TCRdb's copy carries only in-frame clones and drops some. The sample has approximately 22,000 clones; approximately 85% are singletons. The sample here was CD4+ or CD8+ T cells sorted from blood, taken in a trial of the OX40 agonist ivuxolimab. The origin of the receptors is an adult with an advanced solid tumor such as melanoma, head and neck, liver or kidney cancer.

The rearrangement links TRBV7-9 to TRBJ2-3, with 7 bases aligning to TRBD1. CDR3 length equals 16 residues. The V gene's germline CDR1 is SEHNR and CDR2 FQNEAQ (reference sequence). Trimming took 0 bases from V and 5 from J; bases not matched to a gene: 8. The CDR3 spells CASSLAPGGAVDTQYF. CDR3 in DNA: TGTGCCAGCAGCTTAGCGCCAGGGGGAGCCGTAGATACGCAGTATTTT.

Worth noting for this clone: This likely stems from a read error, as it lies one base from a far larger clone. This sample also contains other DNA sequences that code for the same CDR3. The chain uses TRBV30 and TRBJ2-1; 7 bases match TRBD1. The CDR3 runs to 14 residues. Germline CDR1 and CDR2: GTSNPN and SVGIG (reference sequence). CDR3 coding DNA: TGTGCGTGGCAGCCGGGACAGTATTACAATGAGCAGTTCTTC. Amino acid sequence: CAWQPGQYYNEQFF.

The V and J genes are TRBV4-2 and TRBJ2-3; 12 positions agree with TRBD2. The junction had 10 bases not matched to a gene; V was cut back by 0 bases and J by 6 bases. Per germline, CDR1 LGHNA and CDR2 YNFKEQ. The CDR3 covers 18 residues. In DNA form, the CDR3 reads TGTGCCAGCAGCCAAGATAGCGGACTAGCGGGAAGGAGGGATACGCAGTATTTT. Translating it yields CASSQDSGLAGRRDTQYF.

The V gene is TRBV5-4, the J gene TRBJ1-5; D perhaps matches TRBD1 (5 bases). The V gene's germline CDR1 is SGHNT and CDR2 YYREEE (reference sequence). V dropped 3 bases and J dropped 7 bases, with 11 bases sitting between them. This CDR3 is built from 13 residues. The CDR3 sequence is CASSSGAGQPQHF. The CDR3 coding sequence is TGTGCCAGCAGCTCCGGGGCAGGACAGCCCCAGCATTTT.

The CDR3: CASTSRGSLRGLFF. In DNA form, the CDR3 reads TGTGCCAGCACCTCCCGGGGGTCCCTCCGTGGGCTGTTTTTT. The rearrangement uses TRBV28 and TRBJ2-2, with D possibly matching TRBD2 (6 bases). Deletions cut 7 bases from V and 13 bases from J, with 22 bases between. Germline assignment: CDR1 MDHEN and CDR2 SYDVKM. The length of the CDR3 is 14 residues.

The chain carries TRBV7-9 and TRBJ2-1, with 11 bases aligning to TRBD2. V shed 5 bases, J shed 3 bases, and the junction held 6 bases outside the gene matches. Germline-derived CDR1 and CDR2 are SEHNR and FQNEAQ (reference sequence). There are 16 residues in the CDR3. The CDR3 nucleotides read TGTGCCAGCAGCCTATTAGCGGGAGGGGGCTACAATGAGCAGTTCTTC. It encodes CASSLLAGGGYNEQFF.

This clone was counted only a few times. V is TRBV6-5 and J is TRBJ2-5; 9 positions match TRBD2. Trimming removed 6 bases from V and 4 bases from J; junction bases left unmatched: 9. The CDR3 runs 15 residues. The germline V gene has CDR1 MNHEY and CDR2 SVGAGI. The DNA of the CDR3 is TGTGCCAGCAGCCAAAGCCTAGCGGGGTCAGAGACCCAGTACTTC. Its translation is CASSQSLAGSETQYF.

The chain couples TRBV6-4 to TRBJ1-1; D may be TRBD1 (6 bases). The CDR3 covers 14 residues. Between the trimmed V and J ends, which lost 3 bases and 2 bases, there was a span of 10 bases. Germline V gene lookup returns CDR1 MRHNA and CDR2 SNTAGT. The CDR3 loop reads CASSETGLNTEAFF. The CDR3 nucleotides read TGTGCCAGCAGTGAGACAGGTCTAAACACTGAAGCTTTCTTT.

The rearrangement joins TRBV28 to TRBJ1-1, with 7 bases aligning to TRBD1. Germline values: CDR1 MDHEN, CDR2 SYDVKM. The CDR3 contains 14 residues. The DNA for the CDR3 is TGTGCAGCGTGGGGACAGCCCATGAACACTGAAGCTTTCTTT. Its protein product is CAAWGQPMNTEAFF.

The J gene is TRBJ2-7, the V gene TRBV4-1; D is possibly TRBD1 (6 bases). Germline values: CDR1 MGHRA, CDR2 YSYEKL. CDR3 length: 15 residues. V was trimmed by 0 bases and J by 2 bases, leaving 11 bases between them. CDR3 protein: CASSQDGQGTYEQYF. The CDR3, as DNA: TGCGCCAGCAGCCAAGATGGTCAGGGGACCTACGAGCAGTACTTC.

The chain joins TRBV28 to TRBJ2-7; D uncertain. Trimming took 3 bases from V and 2 from J, leaving 14 bases between them. Germline CDR1 reads MDHEN; CDR2 reads SYDVKM. This CDR3 is built from 15 residues. CDR3 DNA sequence: TGTGCCAGCAGTTTGATCGTTCAGGTTCCCTACGAGCAGTACTTC. Its translation: CASSLIVQVPYEQYF. Drawing the rest from reference TRBV28 and TRBJ2-7, the complete variable domain is DVKVTQSSRYLVKRTGEKVFLECVQDMDHENMFWYRQDPGLGLRLIYFSYDVKMKEKGDIPEGYSVSREKKERFSLILESASTNQTSMYLCASSLIVQVPYEQYFGPGTRLTVT.

This clone came up once. The genes are TRBV4-1 and TRBJ2-7; the D gene could be TRBD1 or TRBD2 (5 bases each). Trimming left V 0 bases short and J 3 bases short, with 12 bases between. The CDR3 is 15 residues long. Germline V gene data show CDR1 as MGHRA and CDR2 as YSYEKL. The CDR3 DNA is TGCGCCAGCAGCCAAGAACCGGGACCCTTCTACGAGCAGTACTTC. Amino acids: CASSQEPGPFYEQYF.

The rearrangement uses TRBV13 and TRBJ2-6; D might be TRBD1 (5 bases). Germline V gene data show CDR1 as PRHDT and CDR2 as FYEKMQ (reference sequence). Between the trimmed V and J ends, which lost 5 bases and 2 bases, there was a span of 10 bases. CDR3 length: 15 residues. CDR3 sequence reads: CASSPGMAGANVLTF. The CDR3 nucleotides read TGTGCCAGCAGCCCAGGGATGGCTGGGGCCAACGTCCTGACTTTC.

V usage is TRBV19 and J usage is TRBJ1-1; 9 nucleotides line up with TRBD1. The germline V gene has CDR1 LNHDA and CDR2 SQIVND (reference sequence). This CDR3 contains 14 residues. Trimming removed 9 bases from V and 4 bases from J; junction bases left unmatched: 9. The CDR3 DNA reads as TGTGCCAGCACTCCGGGACAGGGACCCACTGAAGCTTTCTTT. It is translated as CASTPGQGPTEAFF.

The genes are TRBV11-2 and TRBJ2-2; D is undetermined. The CDR3 totals 11 residues. The V and J ends lost 11 bases and 5 bases respectively, with 9 bases between them. The V gene's germline CDR1 is SGHAT and CDR2 FQNNGV. The CDR3 loop is CAYAATGELFF. The CDR3 DNA is TGTGCCTACGCGGCGACCGGGGAGCTGTTTTTT.

The rearrangement links TRBV28 to TRBJ2-7, with 13 positions matching TRBD2. With 1 base clipped from V and 4 bases from J, the junction kept 7 bases outside the gene matches. The germline V gene encodes CDR1 MDHEN and CDR2 SYDVKM. The CDR3 is made up of 17 amino acids. The DNA of the CDR3 is TGTGCCAGCAGTTTATCCCGGACTAGCGGGAGTATATACGAGCAGTACTTC. Translated: CASSLSRTSGSIYEQYF.

The chain is built from TRBV11-3 and TRBJ2-7; 9 positions match TRBD2. The CDR3 sequence is 16 residues long. Germline V CDR1 and CDR2: SGHNT, YENEEA. The J segment lost 6 bases and the V segment lost 5 bases, leaving 14 bases of the junction unmatched. The CDR3 loop reads CASSPHLSAGGPEQYF. CDR3 coding DNA: TGTGCCAGCAGCCCTCACCTGTCGGCGGGGGGGCCCGAGCAGTACTTC. The full variable domain, rest sourced from reference TRBV11-3 and TRBJ2-7, is EAGVVQSPRYKIIEKKQPVAFWCNPISGHNTLYWYLQNLGQGPELLIRYENEEAVDDSQLPKDRFSAERLKGVDSTLKIQPAELGDSAVYLCASSPHLSAGGPEQYFGPGTRLTVT.

This clone was counted only a few times. The chain is built from TRBV5-1 and TRBJ1-1; unclear D gene. Germline V CDR1 and CDR2: SGHRS, YFSETQ. Trimming shortened V by 0 bases and J by 1 base, and 19 bases separated the two germline ends. This CDR3 region has 18 residues. DNA of the CDR3: TGCGCCAGCAGCTTGGGAGGAAACCAAGGTAGGAAGAACACTGAAGCTTTCTTT. Protein sequence: CASSLGGNQGRKNTEAFF.

CDR3 amino acids: CASSHGGIDEQYF. The CDR3 nucleotides read TGTGCCAGCAGCCATGGGGGGATCGACGAGCAGTACTTC. This chain connects TRBV9 to TRBJ2-7, with D possibly TRBD2 on 6 matching bases. The CDR3 length is 13 residues. V was clipped by 4 bases and J by 5 bases, with 13 bases between them. Germline V gives CDR1 SGDLS, CDR2 YYNGEE.

This chain links TRBV7-3 with TRBJ2-3, with TRBD2 matching 10 bases. This CDR3 spans 15 amino acids. Germline V gene sequence: CDR1 SGHTA, CDR2 FQGTGA. V gave up 5 bases and J gave up 3 bases; unmatched junction bases: 5. The CDR3 nucleotides read TGTGCCAGCAGCCTCGGGACTAGCGTAACAGATACGCAGTATTTT. Translating it yields CASSLGTSVTDTQYF. Looking up the rest from reference TRBV7-3 and TRBJ2-3 gives the full variable domain: GAGVSQTPSNKVTEKGKYVELRCDPISGHTALYWYRQSLGQGPEFLIYFQGTGAADDSGLPNDRFFAVRPEGSVSTLKIQRTERGDSAVYLCASSLGTSVTDTQYFGPGTRLTVL.

The CDR3 region has the DNA TGTGCCAGCAGACCTAGCGCGTTTGAGCAGTTCTTC. This gives the protein CASRPSAFEQFF. This sequence joins TRBV7-9 and TRBJ2-1; tentative D call: TRBD2 (6 bases). Germline V CDR1 and CDR2: SEHNR, FQNEAQ (reference sequence). The CDR3 extends over 12 amino acids. Trimming took 6 bases from V and 9 from J, leaving 12 bases between them.

The count of this clone is one. V gene TRBV5-1 combines with J gene TRBJ2-1; 11 nucleotides align to TRBD2. V gave up 3 bases and J gave up 3 bases; unmatched junction bases: 2. From germline, CDR1 is SGHRS and CDR2 YFSETQ. This CDR3 has 15 residues. The CDR3 DNA sequence: TGCGCCAGCAGCTCAGGACTAGCGGGCTACAATGAGCAGTTCTTC. It translates to CASSSGLAGYNEQFF.

The chain is built from TRBV9 and TRBJ2-1; TRBD1 aligns across 12 bases. This CDR3 contains 16 residues. Germline V lookup: CDR1 SGDLS, CDR2 YYNGEE. After removal of 3 bases from V and 7 bases from J, the junction contained 8 bases not matched to a gene. Here the CDR3 DNA reads TGTGCCAGCAGCGCCCCCGGGACAGGGGGCGGGAATGAGCAGTTCTTC. Translation: CASSAPGTGGGNEQFF.

The V and J genes are TRBV9 and TRBJ1-2; TRBD1 aligns across 8 bases. The CDR3 has 15 residues. The V gene's germline CDR1 is SGDLS and CDR2 YYNGEE. Losses at the gene ends were 2 bases for V and 2 bases for J; bases not matched to a gene: 5. As DNA, the CDR3 is TGTGCCAGCAGCGTCGGGACAGGACTGAACTATGGCTACACCTTC. This gives the protein CASSVGTGLNYGYTF.

This chain joins TRBV5-1 and TRBJ2-1, with TRBD2 identical over 8 bases. Losses at the gene ends were 0 bases for V and 2 bases for J; bases not matched to a gene: 7. Germline loops: CDR1 SGHRS, CDR2 YFSETQ. This CDR3 is built from 17 residues. For the CDR3, the DNA is TGCGCCAGCAGCTTGGAGGGTAGCGGGACCCCCTACAATGAGCAGTTCTTC. Translated, it gives CASSLEGSGTPYNEQFF.

The chain employs TRBV27 and TRBJ2-1, with a weak D call TRBD1 (5 bases). The V and J ends lost 0 bases and 12 bases respectively, with 12 bases between them. Germline assignment: CDR1 MNHEY and CDR2 SMNVEV (reference sequence). The CDR3 totals 13 residues. CDR3 sequence (DNA): TGTGCCAGCAGTTTATCGGGGCGGCTTTGGCAGTTCTTC. Translation gives CASSLSGRLWQFF.

CDR3 residues: CASSLRDTEAFF. The CDR3 DNA is TGTGCCAGCAGCCTGCGGGACACTGAAGCTTTCTTT. The V call is TRBV7-9, the J call TRBJ1-1; unclear D gene. CDR3 length equals 12 residues. Trimming removed 5 bases from V and 3 bases from J, with 7 bases in between. Germline V lookup: CDR1 SEHNR, CDR2 FQNEAQ (reference sequence).

The gene calls are TRBV15 and TRBJ1-5; D gene unclear. Germline CDR1 LNHNV, CDR2 YYDKDF (reference sequence). The CDR3 contains 14 residues. Trimming took off 1 base at V and 0 bases at J, with 4 bases between the two ends. The CDR3 spells CATSRVSSNQPQHF. Written as DNA, the CDR3 is TGTGCCACCAGCAGAGTCAGTAGCAATCAGCCCCAGCATTTT.

The rearrangement uses TRBV5-6 and TRBJ2-7; D might be TRBD1 or TRBD2, each matching 6 bases. CDR1 SGHDT and CDR2 YYEEEE come from the germline V gene. The CDR3 consists of 13 residues. Deletions cut 4 bases from V and 0 bases from J, with 8 bases between. The CDR3 protein is CASSAGHSYEQYF. The CDR3 DNA is TGTGCCAGCAGCGCGGGACACTCCTACGAGCAGTACTTC.